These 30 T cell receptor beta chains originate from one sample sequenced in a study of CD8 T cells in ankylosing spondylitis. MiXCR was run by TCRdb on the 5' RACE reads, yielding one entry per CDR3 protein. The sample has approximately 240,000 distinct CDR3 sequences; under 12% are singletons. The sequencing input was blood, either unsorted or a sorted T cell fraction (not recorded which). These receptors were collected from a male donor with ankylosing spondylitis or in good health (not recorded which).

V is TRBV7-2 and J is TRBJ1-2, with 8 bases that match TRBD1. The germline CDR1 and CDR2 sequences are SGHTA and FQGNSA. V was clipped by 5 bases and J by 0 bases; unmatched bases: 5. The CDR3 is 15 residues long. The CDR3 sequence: CASSHGQGTNYGYTF. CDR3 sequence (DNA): TGTGCCAGCAGCCACGGACAGGGCACTAACTATGGCTACACCTTC. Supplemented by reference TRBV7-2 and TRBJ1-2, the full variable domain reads GAGVSQSPSNKVTEKGKDVELRCDPISGHTALYWYRQSLGQGLEFLIYFQGNSAPDKSGLPSDRFSAERTGGSVSTLTIQRTQQEDSAVYLCASSHGQGTNYGYTFGSGTRLTVV.

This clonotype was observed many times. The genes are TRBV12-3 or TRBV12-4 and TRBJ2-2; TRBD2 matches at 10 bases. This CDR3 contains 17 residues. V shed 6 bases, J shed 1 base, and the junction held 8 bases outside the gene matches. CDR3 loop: CASRGGRLAGNTGELFF. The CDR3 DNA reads TGTGCCAGCAGAGGGGGACGACTAGCGGGGAACACCGGGGAGCTGTTTTTT.

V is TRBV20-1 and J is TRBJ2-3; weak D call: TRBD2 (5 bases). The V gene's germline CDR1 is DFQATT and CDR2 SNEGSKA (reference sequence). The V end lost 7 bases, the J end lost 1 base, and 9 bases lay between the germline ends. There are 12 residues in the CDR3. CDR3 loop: CSVGSGTDTQYF. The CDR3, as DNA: TGCAGTGTGGGGAGCGGCACAGATACGCAGTATTTT.

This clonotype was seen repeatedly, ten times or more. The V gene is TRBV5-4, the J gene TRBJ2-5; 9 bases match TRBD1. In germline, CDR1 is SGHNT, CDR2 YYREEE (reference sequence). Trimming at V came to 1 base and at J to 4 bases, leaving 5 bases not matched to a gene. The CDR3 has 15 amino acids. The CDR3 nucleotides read TGTGCCAGCAGCTTGACAGGGGGCGGAGGAGAGACCCAGTACTTC. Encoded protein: CASSLTGGGGETQYF.

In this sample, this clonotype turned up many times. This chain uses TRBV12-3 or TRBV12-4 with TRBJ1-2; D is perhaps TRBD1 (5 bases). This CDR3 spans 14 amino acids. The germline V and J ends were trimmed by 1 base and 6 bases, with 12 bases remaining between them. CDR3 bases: TGTGCCAGCAGTTTAGGGGCAGGGTTTCATGGCTACACCTTC. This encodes CASSLGAGFHGYTF.

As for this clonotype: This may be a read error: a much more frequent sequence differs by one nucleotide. CDR3 sequence: CASSLQGRGSPPHF. DNA for the CDR3: TGTGCCAGCAGCTTACAGGGGCGAGGTTCACCCCCCCACTTT. The chain has TRBV6-2 or TRBV6-3 and TRBJ1-6; 7 bases match TRBD1. CDR3 length equals 14 residues. CDR1 and CDR2 (germline): MNHEY, SVGEGT.

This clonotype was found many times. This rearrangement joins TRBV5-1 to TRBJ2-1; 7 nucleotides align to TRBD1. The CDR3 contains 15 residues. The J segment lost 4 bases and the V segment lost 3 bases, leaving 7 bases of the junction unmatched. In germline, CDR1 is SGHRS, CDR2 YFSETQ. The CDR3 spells CASSSDRDAYNEQFF. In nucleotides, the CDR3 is TGCGCCAGCAGCTCCGACAGGGATGCATACAATGAGCAGTTCTTC.

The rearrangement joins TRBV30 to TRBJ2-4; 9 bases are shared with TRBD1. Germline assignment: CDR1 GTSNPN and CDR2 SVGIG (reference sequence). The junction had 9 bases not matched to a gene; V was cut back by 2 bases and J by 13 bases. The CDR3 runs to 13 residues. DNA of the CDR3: TGTGCCTGGAGTTCCACTGGTGACAGGGGGCAGTACTTC. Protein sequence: CAWSSTGDRGQYF.

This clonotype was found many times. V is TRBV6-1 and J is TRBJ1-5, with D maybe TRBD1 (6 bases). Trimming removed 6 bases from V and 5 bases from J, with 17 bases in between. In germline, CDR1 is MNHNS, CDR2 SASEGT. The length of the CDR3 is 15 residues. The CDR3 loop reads CASRDLGGADQPQHF. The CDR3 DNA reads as TGTGCCAGCAGGGACCTCGGGGGCGCGGATCAGCCCCAGCATTTT.

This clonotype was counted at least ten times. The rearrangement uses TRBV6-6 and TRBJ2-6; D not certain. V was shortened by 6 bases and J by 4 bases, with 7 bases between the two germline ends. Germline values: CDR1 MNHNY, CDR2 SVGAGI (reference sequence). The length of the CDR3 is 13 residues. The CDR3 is CASSPPGANVLTF. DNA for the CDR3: TGTGCCAGCAGCCCCCCCGGGGCCAACGTCCTGACTTTC.

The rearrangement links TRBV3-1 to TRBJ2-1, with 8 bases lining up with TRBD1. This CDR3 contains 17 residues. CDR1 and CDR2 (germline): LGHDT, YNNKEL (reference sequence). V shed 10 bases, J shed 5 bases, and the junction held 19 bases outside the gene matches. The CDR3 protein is CATSKPRRDRKNNEQFF. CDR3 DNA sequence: TGTGCCACCTCCAAGCCACGCCGGGACAGGAAAAACAATGAGCAGTTCTTC.

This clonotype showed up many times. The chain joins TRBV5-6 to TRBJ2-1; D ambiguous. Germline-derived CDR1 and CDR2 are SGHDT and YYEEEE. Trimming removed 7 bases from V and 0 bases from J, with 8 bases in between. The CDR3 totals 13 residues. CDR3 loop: CASDLSSYNEQFF. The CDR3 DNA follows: TGTGCCAGCGACTTAAGCTCCTACAATGAGCAGTTCTTC.

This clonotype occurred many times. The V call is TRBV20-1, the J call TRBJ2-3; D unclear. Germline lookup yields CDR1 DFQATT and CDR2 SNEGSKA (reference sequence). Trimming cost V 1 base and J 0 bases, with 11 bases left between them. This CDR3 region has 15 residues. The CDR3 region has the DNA TGCAGTGCTAGAGGAAATAGCTTCAGCACAGATACGCAGTATTTT. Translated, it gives CSARGNSFSTDTQYF.

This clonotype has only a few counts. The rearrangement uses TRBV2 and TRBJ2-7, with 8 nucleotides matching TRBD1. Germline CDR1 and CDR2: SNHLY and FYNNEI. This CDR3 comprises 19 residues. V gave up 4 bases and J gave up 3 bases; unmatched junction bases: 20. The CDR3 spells CASSVPSDREERGFYEQYF. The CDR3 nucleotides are TGTGCCAGCAGTGTCCCCTCGGACAGGGAGGAAAGGGGTTTCTACGAGCAGTACTTC.

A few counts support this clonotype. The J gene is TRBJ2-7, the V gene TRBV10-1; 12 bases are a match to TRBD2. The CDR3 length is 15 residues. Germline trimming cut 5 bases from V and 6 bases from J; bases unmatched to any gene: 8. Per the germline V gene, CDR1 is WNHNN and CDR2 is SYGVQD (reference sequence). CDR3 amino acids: CASSIGLAGLGEQYF. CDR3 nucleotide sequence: TGCGCCAGCAGTATCGGACTAGCGGGACTTGGCGAGCAGTACTTC.

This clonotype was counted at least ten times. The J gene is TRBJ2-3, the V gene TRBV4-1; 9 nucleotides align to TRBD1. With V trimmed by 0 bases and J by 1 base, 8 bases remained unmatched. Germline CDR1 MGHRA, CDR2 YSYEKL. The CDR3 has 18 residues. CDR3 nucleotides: TGCGCCAGCAGCCAAGAAGGGACAGGGTTGGTGGGCACAGATACGCAGTATTTT. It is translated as CASSQEGTGLVGTDTQYF.

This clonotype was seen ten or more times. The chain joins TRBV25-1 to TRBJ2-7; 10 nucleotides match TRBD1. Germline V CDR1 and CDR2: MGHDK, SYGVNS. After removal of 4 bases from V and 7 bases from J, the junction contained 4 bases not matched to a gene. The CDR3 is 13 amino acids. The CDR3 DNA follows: TGTGCCAGCAGTGGACAGGGGGCTGGAGAGCAGTACTTC. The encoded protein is CASSGQGAGEQYF.

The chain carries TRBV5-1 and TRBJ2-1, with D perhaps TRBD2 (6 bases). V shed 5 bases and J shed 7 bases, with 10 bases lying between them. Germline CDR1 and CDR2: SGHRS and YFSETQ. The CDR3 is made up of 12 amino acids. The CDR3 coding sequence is TGCGCCAGCAGTATGAGCGGGAATGAGCAGTTCTTC. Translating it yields CASSMSGNEQFF.

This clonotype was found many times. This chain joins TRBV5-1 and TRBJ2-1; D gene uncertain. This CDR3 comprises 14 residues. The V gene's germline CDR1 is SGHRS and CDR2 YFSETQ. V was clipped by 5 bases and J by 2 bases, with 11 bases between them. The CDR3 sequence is CASSRSSAYNEQFF. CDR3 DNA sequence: TGCGCCAGCAGTCGGTCGTCGGCCTACAATGAGCAGTTCTTC.

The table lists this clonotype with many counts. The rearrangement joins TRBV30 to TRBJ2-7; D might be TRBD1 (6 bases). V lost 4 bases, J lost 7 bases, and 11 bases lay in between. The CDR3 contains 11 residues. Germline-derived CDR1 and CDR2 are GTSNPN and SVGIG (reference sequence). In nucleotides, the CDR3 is TGTGCCTGGACCCGTGGACAGGAGCAGTACTTC. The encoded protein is CAWTRGQEQYF.

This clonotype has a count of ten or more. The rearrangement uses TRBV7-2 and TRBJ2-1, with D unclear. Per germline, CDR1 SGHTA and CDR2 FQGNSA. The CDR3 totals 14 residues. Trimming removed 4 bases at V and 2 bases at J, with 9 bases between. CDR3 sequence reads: CASSSPPAYNEQFF. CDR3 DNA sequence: TGTGCCAGCAGCTCCCCACCTGCCTACAATGAGCAGTTCTTC.

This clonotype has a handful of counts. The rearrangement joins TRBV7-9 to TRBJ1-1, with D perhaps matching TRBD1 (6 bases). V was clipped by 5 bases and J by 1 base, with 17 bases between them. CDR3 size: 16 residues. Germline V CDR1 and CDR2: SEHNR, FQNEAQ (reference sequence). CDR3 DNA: TGTGCCAGCAGCGTTTTGAAGGGGGGGGAGAACACTGAAGCTTTCTTT. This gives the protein CASSVLKGGENTEAFF.

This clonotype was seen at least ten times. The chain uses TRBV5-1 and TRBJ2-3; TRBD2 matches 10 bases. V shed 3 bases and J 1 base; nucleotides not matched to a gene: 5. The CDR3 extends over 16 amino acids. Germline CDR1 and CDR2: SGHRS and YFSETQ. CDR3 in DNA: TGCGCCAGCAGCTCCTCCGGGACTAGCGGCACAGATACGCAGTATTTT. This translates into CASSSSGTSGTDTQYF. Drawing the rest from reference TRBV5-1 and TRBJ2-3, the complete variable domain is KAGVTQTPRYLIKTRGQQVTLSCSPISGHRSVSWYQQTPGQGLQFLFEYFSETQRNKGNFPGRFSGRQFSNSRSEMNVSTLELGDSALYLCASSSSGTSGTDTQYFGPGTRLTVL.

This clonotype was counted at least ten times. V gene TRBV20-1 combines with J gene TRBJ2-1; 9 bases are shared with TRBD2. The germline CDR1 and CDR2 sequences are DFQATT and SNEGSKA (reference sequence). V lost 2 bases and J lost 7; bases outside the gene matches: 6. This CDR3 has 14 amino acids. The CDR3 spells CSARRAGGPNEQFF. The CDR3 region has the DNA TGCAGTGCTAGAAGGGCGGGAGGGCCGAATGAGCAGTTCTTC.

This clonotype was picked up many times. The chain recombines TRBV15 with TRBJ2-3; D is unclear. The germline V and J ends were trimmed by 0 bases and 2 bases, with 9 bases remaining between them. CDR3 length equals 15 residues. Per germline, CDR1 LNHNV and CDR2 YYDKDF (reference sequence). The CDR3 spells CATSREAGPTDTQYF. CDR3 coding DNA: TGTGCCACCAGCAGAGAAGCAGGACCCACAGATACGCAGTATTTT.

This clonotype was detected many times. The CDR3, as DNA: TGCAGTGCTCTTGACACGCCGGACACCGGGGAGCTGTTTTTT. Amino acids: CSALDTPDTGELFF. The V and J genes are TRBV20-1 and TRBJ2-2; no definite D call. V was clipped by 5 bases and J by 3 bases, with 13 bases between them. CDR1 and CDR2 (germline): DFQATT, SNEGSKA (reference sequence). CDR3 length: 14 amino acids.

In nucleotides, the CDR3 is TGTGCCAGCAGCCCCTTAGGAGGGCCCATTCCCAATGAGCAGTTCTTC. Protein sequence: CASSPLGGPIPNEQFF. V and J are TRBV5-6 and TRBJ2-1; possible D gene TRBD2, 6 bases. Germline-derived CDR1 and CDR2 are SGHDT and YYEEEE. The CDR3 extends over 16 amino acids. Trimming removed 4 bases at V and 6 bases at J, with 20 bases between.

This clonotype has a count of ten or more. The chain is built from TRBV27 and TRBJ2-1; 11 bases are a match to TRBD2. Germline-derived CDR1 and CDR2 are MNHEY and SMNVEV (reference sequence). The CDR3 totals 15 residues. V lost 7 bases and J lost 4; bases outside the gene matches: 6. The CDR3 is CASTYGTSGYNEQFF. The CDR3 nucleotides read TGTGCCAGCACCTACGGGACTAGCGGTTACAATGAGCAGTTCTTC.

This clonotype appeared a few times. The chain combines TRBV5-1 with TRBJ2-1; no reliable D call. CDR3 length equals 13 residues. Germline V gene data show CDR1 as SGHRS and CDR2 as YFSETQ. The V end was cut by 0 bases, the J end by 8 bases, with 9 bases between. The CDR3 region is CASSLEVLDEQFF. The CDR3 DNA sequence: TGCGCCAGCAGCTTGGAGGTTTTGGATGAGCAGTTCTTC.

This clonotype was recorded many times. The DNA of the CDR3 is TGCGCCAGCAGCTTGGCGGGACTAGCGGGATTGCAGTTCTTC. Protein product: CASSLAGLAGLQFF. V is TRBV5-1 and J is TRBJ2-1, with TRBD2 matching 13 bases. Germline loops: CDR1 SGHRS, CDR2 YFSETQ. The length of the CDR3 is 14 residues. J was trimmed by 12 bases and V by 0 bases; bases with no gene match: 3.